These 10 T cell receptor beta chains were all obtained from the same sample, sequenced in a study of cytomegalovirus exposure and HLA in healthy donors. The PCR used 60 Vbeta and 13 Jbeta primers. TCRdb's table, derived via immunoSEQ multiplex PCR, lists solely in-frame clones and lacks some. The data contain 150,000 to 200,000 clones, 80% to 85% of them singletons. The material sequenced was PBMCs. The receptors were sampled from a male donor in good health and CMV-seropositive.

The V call is TRBV5-1, the J call TRBJ1-1; TRBD1 is a possible D gene (6 bases). This CDR3 comprises 17 residues. Germline V gene lookup returns CDR1 SGHRS and CDR2 YFSETQ. V was trimmed by 3 bases and J by 4 bases, leaving 22 bases between them. The CDR3 bases are TGCGCCAGCAGCTGGATGGGCAGGGGAAGCTTGGGCACTGAAGCTTTCTTT. Its translation: CASSWMGRGSLGTEAFF.

CDR3 sequence (DNA): TGTGCCAGCAGCTATGGACAGCACTCCTACGAGCAGTACTTC. Translation gives CASSYGQHSYEQYF. This chain connects TRBV7-9 to TRBJ2-7, with D perhaps matching TRBD1 (6 bases). The V end lost 4 bases, the J end lost 0 bases, and 10 bases lay between the germline ends. This CDR3 comprises 14 residues. CDR1 is SEHNR, CDR2 FQNEAQ, per germline (reference sequence).

The chain uses TRBV4-1 and TRBJ2-2; TRBD1 aligns across 9 bases. Germline V gene sequence: CDR1 MGHRA, CDR2 YSYEKL. The length of the CDR3 is 16 residues. V shed 4 bases, J shed 9 bases, and the junction held 12 bases outside the gene matches. The CDR3 region is CASSPLGTGRMWELFF. The DNA of the CDR3 is TGCGCCAGCAGCCCTCTGGGGACAGGGAGGATGTGGGAGCTGTTTTTT.

This clone was picked up a small number of times. CDR3 residues: CASSSQGSREKLFF. The CDR3 nucleotides read TGTGCCAGCAGTTCTCAGGGTTCTCGGGAAAAACTGTTTTTT. The chain is built from TRBV6-5 and TRBJ1-4; possibly TRBD1 for D (5 bases). The CDR3 contains 14 residues. Germline values: CDR1 MNHEY, CDR2 SVGAGI. The germline V and J ends were trimmed by 4 bases and 8 bases, with 14 bases remaining between them.

This clone was seen only a few times. The chain employs TRBV28 and TRBJ1-4; D is perhaps TRBD1 (5 bases). The CDR3 loop spans 14 amino acids. V was pared by 2 bases and J by 7 bases, with 11 bases between. Germline V lookup: CDR1 MDHEN, CDR2 SYDVKM. The CDR3 DNA sequence: TGTGCCAGCAGTTTAGGGGGGGTTGCTGAAAAACTGTTTTTT. It is translated as CASSLGGVAEKLFF.

The chain employs TRBV5-8 and TRBJ1-2; 9 bases align to TRBD1. V was pared by 4 bases and J by 4 bases, with 8 bases of the junction left unmatched. The CDR3 runs 15 residues. Germline V lookup: CDR1 SGHTS, CDR2 YDEGEE. The CDR3 nucleotides are TGTGCCAGCAGCAAGGGACAGGGAATCTTCTATGGCTACACCTTC. Protein: CASSKGQGIFYGYTF.

The chain links TRBV5-1 to TRBJ2-3; D remains unclear. The germline V gene encodes CDR1 SGHRS and CDR2 YFSETQ. The CDR3 runs to 14 residues. Trimming left V 2 bases short and J 4 bases short, with 11 bases between. The CDR3 bases are TGCGCCAGCAGCTTTGGTCAGATCTCAGATACGCAGTATTTT. This codes for CASSFGQISDTQYF. Supplemented by reference TRBV5-1 and TRBJ2-3, the full variable domain reads KAGVTQTPRYLIKTRGQQVTLSCSPISGHRSVSWYQQTPGQGLQFLFEYFSETQRNKGNFPGRFSGRQFSNSRSEMNVSTLELGDSALYLCASSFGQISDTQYFGPGTRLTVL.

The rearrangement joins TRBV5-1 to TRBJ1-5, with a tentative D call TRBD1 (6 bases). The CDR3 loop spans 19 amino acids. The V and J ends lost 1 base and 1 base respectively, with 21 bases between them. CDR1 is SGHRS and CDR2 is YFSETQ in the germline V gene. The CDR3 DNA sequence: TGCGCCAGCAGCTTGAGTTCGGGACACCTACGGCGGAGCAATCAGCCCCAGCATTTT. It yields the protein CASSLSSGHLRRSNQPQHF.

The V gene is TRBV7-6, the J gene TRBJ2-1, with 12 bases fitting TRBD1. The germline V gene has CDR1 SGHVS and CDR2 FNYEAQ. V lost 4 bases and J lost 6; bases outside the gene matches: 1. CDR3 length equals 14 residues. In nucleotides, the CDR3 is TGTGCCAGCAGCTCGGGACAGGGGGCCAATGAGCAGTTCTTC. It encodes CASSSGQGANEQFF.

This clone has a single count. The gene calls are TRBV29-1 and TRBJ1-1; no reliable D call. Germline CDR1 and CDR2: SQVTM and ANQGSEA. This CDR3 is 12 amino acids long. V was clipped by 1 base and J by 7 bases, with 10 bases between them. CDR3 sequence: CSVEGAVVEAFF. The DNA for the CDR3 is TGCAGCGTTGAAGGCGCGGTTGTTGAAGCTTTCTTT.